Shown below are 21 T cell receptor beta chains from a single sample sequenced in a study of blood T cell repertoires in COVID-19. Generated by immunoSEQ multiplex PCR, the TCRdb table keeps only in-frame clones and is missing some. This table holds about 170,000 clones, about four fifths found once. The sequenced material came from peripheral blood. The receptors were gathered from a man between 40 and 49 years old who had recovered from COVID-19.

In DNA, the CDR3 is TGCGCCAGCAGCTTGGGCCGGACAGGGGGCACAGATACGCAGTATTTT. This gives the protein CASSLGRTGGTDTQYF. The chain joins TRBV5-1 to TRBJ2-3; the match to TRBD1 covers 9 bases. Trimming removed 0 bases from V and 1 base from J; junction bases left unmatched: 3. This CDR3 spans 16 amino acids. Germline V CDR1 and CDR2: SGHRS, YFSETQ.

This chain connects TRBV27 to TRBJ2-1, with a weak D call TRBD1 (5 bases). The CDR3 sequence is 13 residues long. CDR1 and CDR2 from the germline V gene are MNHEY and SMNVEV (reference sequence). The V end lost 0 bases, the J end lost 7 bases, and 7 bases lay between the germline ends. This CDR3 is CASSLSQGNEQFF. In nucleotides, the CDR3 is TGTGCCAGCAGTTTATCGCAGGGTAATGAGCAGTTCTTC.

V and J are TRBV5-1 and TRBJ2-1; tentative D call: TRBD2 (5 bases). The CDR3 is 13 residues long. In germline, CDR1 is SGHRS, CDR2 YFSETQ. Deletions cut 0 bases from V and 9 bases from J, with 10 bases between. CDR3 amino acids: CASSLGGSPEQFF. The CDR3 DNA follows: TGCGCCAGCAGCTTGGGAGGGTCCCCTGAGCAGTTCTTC.

The genes are TRBV6-5 and TRBJ1-2; D gene ambiguous. From germline, CDR1 is MNHEY and CDR2 SVGAGI. V was clipped by 0 bases and J by 4 bases, with 9 bases between them. The CDR3 runs 14 residues. CDR3 nucleotide sequence: TGTGCCAGCAGTTACTCTTTCGGTTCCTATGGCTACACCTTC. It specifies CASSYSFGSYGYTF.

This chain connects TRBV7-8 to TRBJ1-2, with 7 nucleotides matching TRBD1. The V and J ends lost 5 bases and 5 bases, in that order; junction bases with no gene match: 2. The CDR3 contains 12 residues. Germline V gives CDR1 SGHVS, CDR2 FQNEAQ. CDR3 amino acids: CASSLTGYGYTF. CDR3 DNA: TGTGCCAGCAGCCTGACAGGGTATGGCTACACCTTC.

In DNA form, the CDR3 reads TGTGCCAGCAGTTTAAGACAACAGGGCAATAATTCACCCCTCCACTTT. It translates to CASSLRQQGNNSPLHF. J is TRBJ1-6 and V is TRBV27; possible D gene TRBD1, 6 bases. The CDR3 runs to 16 residues. Germline lookup yields CDR1 MNHEY and CDR2 SMNVEV (reference sequence). Between the trimmed V and J ends, which lost 2 bases and 5 bases, there was a span of 13 bases.

This clone was seen once. This chain connects TRBV9 to TRBJ1-5; maybe TRBD1 (5 bases). The CDR3 spans 15 residues. The germline V gene encodes CDR1 SGDLS and CDR2 YYNGEE. V lost 0 bases, J lost 2 bases, and 9 bases lay in between. The CDR3 protein is CASSVGGGRNQPQHF. In nucleotides, the CDR3 is TGTGCCAGCAGCGTAGGGGGGGGTCGCAATCAGCCCCAGCATTTT.

The chain is built from TRBV19 and TRBJ2-5; D is perhaps TRBD1 (5 bases). V dropped 9 bases and J dropped 3 bases, with 14 bases sitting between them. The germline V gene encodes CDR1 LNHDA and CDR2 SQIVND (reference sequence). The CDR3 runs to 13 residues. The CDR3 DNA follows: TGTGCCAGCGCCCGACAGAGAGAAGAGACCCAGTACTTC. Protein product: CASARQREETQYF.

This chain links TRBV19 with TRBJ1-1; a weak D match, TRBD1 (6 bases). The CDR3 consists of 13 residues. The germline V gene encodes CDR1 LNHDA and CDR2 SQIVND (reference sequence). Trimming cost V 6 bases and J 11 bases, with 19 bases left between them. Here the CDR3 reads CASRGGGTTRAFF. The CDR3 DNA reads TGTGCCAGTAGGGGAGGGGGGACAACTCGCGCTTTCTTT.

V and J are TRBV5-1 and TRBJ2-5, with D possibly TRBD2 on 6 matching bases. Per germline, CDR1 SGHRS and CDR2 YFSETQ. This CDR3 is built from 13 residues. The V end was cut by 0 bases, the J end by 3 bases, with 6 bases between. The CDR3, as DNA: TGCGCCAGCAGCTTGGTAGCGGAAGAGACCCAGTACTTC. Translating gives CASSLVAEETQYF.

V is TRBV9 and J is TRBJ2-5; the D gene is possibly TRBD1 (6 bases). V was shortened by 3 bases and J by 4 bases, with 19 bases between the two germline ends. CDR3 length: 16 amino acids. Germline V gives CDR1 SGDLS, CDR2 YYNGEE. CDR3 nucleotides: TGTGCCAGCAGCGCTGCACCGGGACATCAGAGAGAGACCCAGTACTTC. It specifies CASSAAPGHQRETQYF.

Details on this clone: Its ends do not fully match the called genes, so a read error is possible. The V gene is TRBV24-1, the J gene TRBJ2-2; D is possibly TRBD2 (7 bases). CDR1 is KGHDR and CDR2 is SFDVKD in the germline V gene. CDR3 length equals 15 residues. CDR3 in amino acids: CATSPIRAGHRGAVF. CDR3 in DNA: TGTGCCACCAGTCCTATAAGAGCGGGACACCGGGGAGCTGTTTTT.

As concerns this clone: This sample also contains other DNA sequences that code for the same CDR3. CDR3 bases: TGTGCCAGCAGCTTAGGGACAGGGAATCAGCCCCAGCATTTT. The encoded protein is CASSLGTGNQPQHF. The chain couples TRBV7-8 to TRBJ1-5; 8 bases map to TRBD1. The CDR3 contains 14 residues. Germline V gene lookup returns CDR1 SGHVS and CDR2 FQNEAQ. Trimming at V came to 1 base and at J to 4 bases, leaving 0 bases not matched to a gene.

The CDR3 DNA sequence: TGTGCCACCTACGGCGGGGCCCTATGGGGTGAAAAACTGTTTTTT. Translated, it gives CATYGGALWGEKLFF. V gene TRBV28 combines with J gene TRBJ1-4; D may be TRBD1 (5 bases). V was cut by 10 bases and J by 7 bases, with 22 bases left in between. CDR3 length: 15 amino acids. Per germline, CDR1 MDHEN and CDR2 SYDVKM. The full variable domain, its missing parts supplied by reference TRBV28 and TRBJ1-4, is DVKVTQSSRYLVKRTGEKVFLECVQDMDHENMFWYRQDPGLGLRLIYFSYDVKMKEKGDIPEGYSVSREKKERFSLILESASTNQTSMYLCATYGGALWGEKLFFGSGTQLSVL.

Here the CDR3 DNA reads TGTGCCAGTAGTATGGGAGTGGACCGTACCTACGAGCAGTACTTC. It translates to CASSMGVDRTYEQYF. The chain uses TRBV19 and TRBJ2-7, with D tentatively TRBD2 (5 bases). The CDR3 totals 15 residues. V lost 3 bases to trimming and J lost 2 bases, with 14 bases between them. Germline V CDR1 and CDR2: LNHDA, SQIVND (reference sequence).

The chain employs TRBV5-1 and TRBJ2-2; TRBD2 aligns across 7 bases. From germline, CDR1 is SGHRS and CDR2 YFSETQ. Trimming at V came to 5 bases and at J to 0 bases, leaving 4 bases not matched to a gene. The length of the CDR3 is 15 residues. The CDR3 DNA follows: TGCGCCAGCAGTCTAGCGGAATCGAACACCGGGGAGCTGTTTTTT. Its translation: CASSLAESNTGELFF.

CDR3 sequence: CASKSTPFTAGELFF. CDR3 nucleotide sequence: TGTGCCAGCAAGTCCACTCCCTTTACGGCCGGGGAGCTGTTTTTT. The chain joins TRBV6-5 to TRBJ2-2, with D unresolved. V was trimmed by 7 bases and J by 6 bases, leaving 18 bases between them. This CDR3 is 15 amino acids long. Germline CDR1 reads MNHEY; CDR2 reads SVGAGI.

The chain uses TRBV25-1 and TRBJ2-3, with TRBD1 matching over 8 bases. Germline V lookup: CDR1 MGHDK, CDR2 SYGVNS. This CDR3 has 14 residues. V was pared by 5 bases and J by 3 bases, with 4 bases of the junction left unmatched. The CDR3 DNA reads as TGTGCCAGCAGTAATAGACAGGGGACAGATACGCAGTATTTT. Amino acids: CASSNRQGTDTQYF.

V gene TRBV7-2 combines with J gene TRBJ2-1; no definite D call. Germline V gene lookup returns CDR1 SGHTA and CDR2 FQGNSA. The CDR3 consists of 16 residues. V lost 5 bases and J lost 0, with 14 bases in between. The CDR3 protein is CASSRRPASSYNEQFF. The CDR3 nucleotides read TGTGCCAGCAGCAGGCGACCAGCGAGCTCCTACAATGAGCAGTTCTTC.

The J gene is TRBJ2-7, the V gene TRBV10-3, with TRBD1 matching over 9 bases. The CDR3 loop spans 14 amino acids. CDR1 is ENHRY, CDR2 SYGVKD, per germline. V dropped 4 bases and J dropped 4; count of bases not matched to a gene: 5. CDR3 coding DNA: TGTGCCATCAGTGCGACAGGGGGTAAATACGAGCAGTACTTC. Translation gives CAISATGGKYEQYF.

The rearrangement joins TRBV30 to TRBJ2-2; D ambiguous. Germline CDR1 and CDR2: GTSNPN and SVGIG (reference sequence). The CDR3 is 16 residues long. V lost 2 bases and J 0 bases, leaving 13 bases between the germline ends. CDR3 DNA sequence: TGTGCCTGGAGTCTTCTGGCGGCCGCGAACACCGGGGAGCTGTTTTTT. As protein: CAWSLLAAANTGELFF.